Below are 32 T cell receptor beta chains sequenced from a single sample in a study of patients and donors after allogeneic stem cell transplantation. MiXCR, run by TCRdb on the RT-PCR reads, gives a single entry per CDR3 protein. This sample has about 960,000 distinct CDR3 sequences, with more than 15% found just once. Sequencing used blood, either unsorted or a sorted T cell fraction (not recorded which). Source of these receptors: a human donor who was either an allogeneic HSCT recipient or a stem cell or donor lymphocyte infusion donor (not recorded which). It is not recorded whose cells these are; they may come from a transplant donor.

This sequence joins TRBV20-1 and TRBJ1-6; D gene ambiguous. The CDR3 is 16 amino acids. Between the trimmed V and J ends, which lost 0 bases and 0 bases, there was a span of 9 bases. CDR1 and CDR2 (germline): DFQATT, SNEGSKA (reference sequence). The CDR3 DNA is TGCAGTGCTAGAGATTACGAGGTCTCCTATAATTCACCCCTCCACTTT. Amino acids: CSARDYEVSYNSPLHF.

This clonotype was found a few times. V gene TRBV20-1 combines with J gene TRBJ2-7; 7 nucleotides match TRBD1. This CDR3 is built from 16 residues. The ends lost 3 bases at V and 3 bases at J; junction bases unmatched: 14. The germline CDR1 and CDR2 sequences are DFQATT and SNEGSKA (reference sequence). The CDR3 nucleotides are TGCAGTGCTAGTGGGCGGTGGGGACAGCCTCGCTACGAGCAGTACTTC. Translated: CSASGRWGQPRYEQYF.

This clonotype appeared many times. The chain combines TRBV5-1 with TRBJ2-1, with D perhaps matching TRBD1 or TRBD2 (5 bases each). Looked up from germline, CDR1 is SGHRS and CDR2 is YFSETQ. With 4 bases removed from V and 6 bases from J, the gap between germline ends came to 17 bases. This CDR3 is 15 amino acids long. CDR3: CASSLKGPAPNEQFF. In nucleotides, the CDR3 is TGCGCCAGCAGCCTCAAGGGACCCGCACCCAATGAGCAGTTCTTC.

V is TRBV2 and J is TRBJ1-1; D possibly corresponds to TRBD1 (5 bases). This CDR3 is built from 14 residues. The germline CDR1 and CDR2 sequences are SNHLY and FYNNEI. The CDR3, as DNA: TGTGCGCTGACCGGGGGGGTGATGAACACTGAAGCTTTCTTT. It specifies CALTGGVMNTEAFF.

CDR3 in amino acids: CASSVGGTGEAYEQYF. CDR3 in DNA: TGTGCCAGCAGCGTAGGCGGGACAGGGGAAGCCTACGAGCAGTACTTC. V gene TRBV9 combines with J gene TRBJ2-7; TRBD1 agrees at 10 bases. V lost 0 bases and J lost 2; bases outside the gene matches: 5. CDR1 and CDR2 (germline): SGDLS, YYNGEE. This CDR3 is 16 amino acids long.

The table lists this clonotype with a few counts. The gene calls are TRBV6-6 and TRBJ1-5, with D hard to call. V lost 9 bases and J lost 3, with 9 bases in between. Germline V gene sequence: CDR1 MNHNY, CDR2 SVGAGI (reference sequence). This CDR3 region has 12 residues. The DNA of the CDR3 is TGTGCCAGTGAAAGCCTCAATCAGCCCCAGCATTTT. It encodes CASESLNQPQHF.

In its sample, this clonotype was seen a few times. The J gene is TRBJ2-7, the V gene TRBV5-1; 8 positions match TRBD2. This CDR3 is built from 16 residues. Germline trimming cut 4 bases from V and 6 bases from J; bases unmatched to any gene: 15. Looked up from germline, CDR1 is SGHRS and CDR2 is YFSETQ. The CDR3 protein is CASSPGGLALKGEQYF. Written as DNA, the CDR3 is TGCGCCAGCAGCCCGGGCGGACTAGCCCTTAAAGGCGAGCAGTACTTC.

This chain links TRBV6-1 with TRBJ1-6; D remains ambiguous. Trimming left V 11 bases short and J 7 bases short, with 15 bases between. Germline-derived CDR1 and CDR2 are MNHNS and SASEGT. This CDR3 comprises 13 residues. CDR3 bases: TGTGCCGGCTGTCGGGGTGTGAATTCACCCCTCCACTTT. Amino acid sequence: CAGCRGVNSPLHF.

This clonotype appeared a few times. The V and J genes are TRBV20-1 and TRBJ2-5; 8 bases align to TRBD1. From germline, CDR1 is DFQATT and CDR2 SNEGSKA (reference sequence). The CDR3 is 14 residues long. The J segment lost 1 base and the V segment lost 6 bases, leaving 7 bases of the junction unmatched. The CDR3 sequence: CSARQGTLQETQYF. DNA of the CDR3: TGCAGTGCAAGACAGGGGACTCTCCAAGAGACCCAGTACTTC.

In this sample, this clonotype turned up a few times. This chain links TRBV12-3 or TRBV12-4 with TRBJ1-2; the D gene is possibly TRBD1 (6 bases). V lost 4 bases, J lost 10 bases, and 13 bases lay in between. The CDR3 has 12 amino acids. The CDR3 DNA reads TGTGCCAGCAGTTCCTCACAGGGTCTCTACACCTTC. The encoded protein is CASSSSQGLYTF.

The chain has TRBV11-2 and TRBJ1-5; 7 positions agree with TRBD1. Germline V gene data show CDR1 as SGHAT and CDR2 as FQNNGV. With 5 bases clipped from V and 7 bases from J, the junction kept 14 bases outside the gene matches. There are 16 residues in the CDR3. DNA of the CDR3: TGTGCCAGCAGCCCGTACCCACAGGGGTCTCAACAGCCCCAGCATTTT. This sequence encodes CASSPYPQGSQQPQHF. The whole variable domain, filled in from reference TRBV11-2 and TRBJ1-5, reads EAGVAQSPRYKIIEKRQSVAFWCNPISGHATLYWYQQILGQGPKLLIQFQNNGVVDDSQLPKDRFSAERLKGVDSTLKIQPAKLEDSAVYLCASSPYPQGSQQPQHFGDGTRLSIL.

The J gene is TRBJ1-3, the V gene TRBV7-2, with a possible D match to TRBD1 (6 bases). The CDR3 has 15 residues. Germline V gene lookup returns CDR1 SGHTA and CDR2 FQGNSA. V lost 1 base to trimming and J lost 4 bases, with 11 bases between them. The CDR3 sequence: CASSLEGGFGNTIYF. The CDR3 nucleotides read TGTGCCAGCAGCTTAGAGGGGGGGTTCGGAAACACCATATATTTT.

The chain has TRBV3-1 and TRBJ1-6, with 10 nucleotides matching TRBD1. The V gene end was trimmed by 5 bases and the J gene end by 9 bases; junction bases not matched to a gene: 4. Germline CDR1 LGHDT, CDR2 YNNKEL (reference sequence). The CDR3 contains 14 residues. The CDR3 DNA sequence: TGTGCCAGCAGCGAGGGACAGGGGAGTTCACCCCTCCACTTT. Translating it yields CASSEGQGSSPLHF.

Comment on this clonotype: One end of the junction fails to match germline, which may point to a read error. CDR3 nucleotides: TGTGCCAGCAGCACCCCGACTAGCGGGGGAGAGTACATTGAGCAGTTCTTC. Translated, it gives CASSTPTSGGEYIEQFF. The rearrangement joins TRBV7-2 to TRBJ2-1; 12 positions match TRBD2. The CDR3 runs to 17 residues. CDR1 SGHTA and CDR2 FQGNSA come from the germline V gene.

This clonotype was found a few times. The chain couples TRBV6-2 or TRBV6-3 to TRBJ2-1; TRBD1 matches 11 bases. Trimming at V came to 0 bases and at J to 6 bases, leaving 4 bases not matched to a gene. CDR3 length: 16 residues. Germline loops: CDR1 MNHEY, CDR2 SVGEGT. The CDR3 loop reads CASSYSRDRGINEQFF. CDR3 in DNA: TGTGCCAGCAGTTACTCGCGGGACAGGGGGATCAATGAGCAGTTCTTC.

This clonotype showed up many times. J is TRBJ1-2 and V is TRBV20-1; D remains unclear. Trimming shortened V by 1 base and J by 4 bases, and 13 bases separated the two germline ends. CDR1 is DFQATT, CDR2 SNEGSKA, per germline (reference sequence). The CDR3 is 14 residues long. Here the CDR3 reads CSARVQDVSYGYTF. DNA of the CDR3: TGCAGTGCTAGAGTTCAGGATGTGAGCTATGGCTACACCTTC.

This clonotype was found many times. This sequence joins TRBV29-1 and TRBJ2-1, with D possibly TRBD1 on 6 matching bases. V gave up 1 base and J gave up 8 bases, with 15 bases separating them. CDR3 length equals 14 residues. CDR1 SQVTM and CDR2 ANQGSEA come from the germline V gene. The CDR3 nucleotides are TGCAGCGTTGAAGGGGGCACAGGGTCCGATGAGCAGTTCTTC. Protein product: CSVEGGTGSDEQFF.

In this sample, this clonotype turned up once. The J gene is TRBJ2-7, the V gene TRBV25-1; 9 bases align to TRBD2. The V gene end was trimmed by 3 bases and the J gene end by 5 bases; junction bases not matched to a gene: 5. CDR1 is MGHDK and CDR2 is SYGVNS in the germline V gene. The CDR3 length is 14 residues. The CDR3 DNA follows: TGTGCCAGCAGTGAGAGCCAGCGGGGGGACGAGCAGTACTTC. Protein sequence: CASSESQRGDEQYF.

As DNA, the CDR3 is TGTGCCAGCAGCGAACCGTCCCCGACAGGCGGAAACACCATATATTTT. This translates into CASSEPSPTGGNTIYF. The chain combines TRBV6-1 with TRBJ1-3, with D possibly TRBD1 on 6 matching bases. CDR3 length: 16 residues. CDR1 is MNHNS, CDR2 SASEGT, per germline. V lost 6 bases and J 4 bases, leaving 19 bases between the germline ends.

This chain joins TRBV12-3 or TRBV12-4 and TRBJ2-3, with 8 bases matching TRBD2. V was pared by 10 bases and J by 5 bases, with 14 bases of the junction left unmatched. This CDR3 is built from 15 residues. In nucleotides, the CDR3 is TGTGCCACCGGGGGGGGGGCCCTCGGTGAAGATACGCAGTATTTT. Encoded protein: CATGGGALGEDTQYF.

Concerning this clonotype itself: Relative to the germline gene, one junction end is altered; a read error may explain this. This CDR3 is CASTLPRTGSNGSYEQYF. The CDR3 DNA reads as TGTGCCAGCACCTTACCCAGGACAGGGTCAAATGGATCCTACGAGCAGTACTTC. The V and J genes are TRBV13 and TRBJ2-7; TRBD1 matches at 8 bases. From germline, CDR1 is PRHDT and CDR2 FYEKMQ (reference sequence). The CDR3 has 18 amino acids.

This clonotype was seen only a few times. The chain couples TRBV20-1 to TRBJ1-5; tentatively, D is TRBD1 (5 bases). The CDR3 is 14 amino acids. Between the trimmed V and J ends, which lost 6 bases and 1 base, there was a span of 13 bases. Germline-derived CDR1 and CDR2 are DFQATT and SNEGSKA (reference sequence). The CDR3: CSAVDTGSNQPQHF. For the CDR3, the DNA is TGCAGTGCGGTGGACACCGGAAGCAATCAGCCCCAGCATTTT.

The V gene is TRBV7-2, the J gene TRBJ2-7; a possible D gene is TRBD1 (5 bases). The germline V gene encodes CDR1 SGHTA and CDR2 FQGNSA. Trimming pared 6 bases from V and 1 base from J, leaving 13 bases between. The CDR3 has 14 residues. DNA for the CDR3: TGTGCCAGCAGAATAGACAGCCGGTCCTACGAGCAGTACTTC. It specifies CASRIDSRSYEQYF.

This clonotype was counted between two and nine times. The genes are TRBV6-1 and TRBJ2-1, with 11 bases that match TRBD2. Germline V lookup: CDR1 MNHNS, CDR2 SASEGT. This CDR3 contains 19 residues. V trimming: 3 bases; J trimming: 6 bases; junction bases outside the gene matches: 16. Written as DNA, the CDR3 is TGTGCCAGCAGTGAGCCCGGGCCCATAGCGGGAGGGCAATTCAATGAGCAGTTCTTC. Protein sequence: CASSEPGPIAGGQFNEQFF.

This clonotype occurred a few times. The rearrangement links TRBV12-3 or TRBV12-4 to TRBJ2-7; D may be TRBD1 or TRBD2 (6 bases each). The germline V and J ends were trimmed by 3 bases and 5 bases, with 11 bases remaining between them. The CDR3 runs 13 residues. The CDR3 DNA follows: TGTGCCAGCAGTTTCGGGGGCCCGAACGAGCAGTACTTC. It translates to CASSFGGPNEQYF.

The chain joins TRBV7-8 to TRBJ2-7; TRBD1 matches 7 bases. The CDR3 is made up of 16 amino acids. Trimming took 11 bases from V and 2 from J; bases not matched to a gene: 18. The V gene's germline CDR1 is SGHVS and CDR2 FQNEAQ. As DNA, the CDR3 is TGTGCCGCAGCTTATTCTCTGGACAGGATGACCTACGAGCAGTACTTC. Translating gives CAAAYSLDRMTYEQYF.

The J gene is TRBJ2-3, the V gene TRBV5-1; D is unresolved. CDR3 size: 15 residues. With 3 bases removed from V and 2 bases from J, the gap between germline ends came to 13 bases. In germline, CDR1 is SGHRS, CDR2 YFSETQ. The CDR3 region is CASSYRPATTDTQYF. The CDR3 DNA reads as TGCGCCAGCAGCTATAGGCCAGCTACCACAGATACGCAGTATTTT.

For the CDR3, the DNA is TGTGCCAGCAGTTACGGGACAGGGGGCGGCTTGGGTGGCTACACCTTC. Translating gives CASSYGTGGGLGGYTF. The rearrangement uses TRBV6-5 and TRBJ1-2, with 12 bases fitting TRBD1. Germline V gives CDR1 MNHEY, CDR2 SVGAGI. The CDR3 length is 16 residues. Germline trimming cut 2 bases from V and 7 bases from J; bases unmatched to any gene: 8.

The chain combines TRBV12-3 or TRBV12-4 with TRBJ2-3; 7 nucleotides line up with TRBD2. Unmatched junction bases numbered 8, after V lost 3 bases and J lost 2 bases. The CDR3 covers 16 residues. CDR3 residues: CASSFVLAAVTDTQYF. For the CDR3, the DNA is TGTGCCAGCAGTTTTGTGCTAGCGGCCGTCACAGATACGCAGTATTTT.

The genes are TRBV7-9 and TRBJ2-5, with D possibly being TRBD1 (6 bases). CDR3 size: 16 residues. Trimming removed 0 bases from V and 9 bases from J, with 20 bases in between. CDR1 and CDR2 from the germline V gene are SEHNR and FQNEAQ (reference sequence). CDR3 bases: TGTGCCAGCAGCTTAGCAGTTGTCGGGACACCCTCGGCCCAGTACTTC. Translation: CASSLAVVGTPSAQYF.

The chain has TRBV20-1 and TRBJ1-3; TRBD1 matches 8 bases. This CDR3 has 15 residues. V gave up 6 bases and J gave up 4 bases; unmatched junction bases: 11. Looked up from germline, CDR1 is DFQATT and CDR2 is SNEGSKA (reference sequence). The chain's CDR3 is CSARRTGLAGNTIYF. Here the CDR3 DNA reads TGCAGTGCCAGAAGGACAGGGCTTGCGGGAAACACCATATATTTT.

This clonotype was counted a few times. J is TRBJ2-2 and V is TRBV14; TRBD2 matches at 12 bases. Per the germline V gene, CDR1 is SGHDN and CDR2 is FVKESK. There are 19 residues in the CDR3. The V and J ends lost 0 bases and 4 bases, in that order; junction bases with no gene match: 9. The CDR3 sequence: CASSQEMASGRAATGELFF. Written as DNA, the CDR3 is TGTGCCAGCAGCCAAGAGATGGCTAGCGGGAGGGCCGCCACCGGGGAGCTGTTTTTT.